Listed below are T cell receptor beta chains from one sample, sequenced in a study of OX40 agonist ivuxolimab in advanced cancers. Produced via immunoSEQ multiplex PCR; TCRdb's table is partial and in-frame only. The sample lists about 50,000 clones, roughly 82% occurring once. Sequencing was performed on CD4+ or CD8+ T cells sorted from blood, taken in a trial of the OX40 agonist ivuxolimab. These receptors originate from an adult with an advanced solid tumor such as melanoma, head and neck, liver or kidney cancer. Each CDR3 is given with its conserved first and last residue. Fields, in order: D gene, V gene, J gene, clone size, CDR3 protein, CDR3 DNA. A D gene is named only where the DNA matches it firmly. Only part of the rows carry a size: once, few, many, or a class if the clone is expanded.

NA	TRBV12-2	TRBJ1-5	NA	CASRLIDGQGAGGNQPQHF	TGTGCAAGTCGCTTGATAGACGGACAGGGGGCCGGGGGCAATCAGCCCCAGCATTTT
NA	TRBV28	TRBJ2-5	NA	CAHRAGGRETQYF	TGTGCCCACCGGGCCGGGGGGCGCGAGACCCAGTACTTC
NA	TRBV6-5	TRBJ1-6	few	CASSLTSSGSPLHF	TGTGCCAGCAGTCTAACATCATCGGGTTCACCCCTCCACTTT
NA	TRBV28	TRBJ1-4	NA	CASSVMGHENEKLFF	TGTGCCAGCAGTGTAATGGGACACGAGAATGAAAAACTGTTTTTT
NA	TRBV7-6	TRBJ2-7	NA	CASGEGYEQYF	TGTGCCAGCGGCGAGGGATACGAGCAGTACTTC
NA	TRBV4-1	TRBJ2-3	NA	CASSPSQGSTDTQYF	TGCGCCAGCAGCCCCTCGCAGGGGAGCACAGATACGCAGTATTTT
TRBD1	TRBV9	TRBJ2-1	NA	CASSVGQGAYNEQFF	TGTGCCAGCAGCGTTGGACAGGGGGCCTACAATGAGCAGTTCTTC
TRBD2	TRBV7-3	TRBJ2-1	NA	CASSSILAGGPDEQFF	TGTGCCAGCAGCTCCATTCTAGCGGGGGGGCCGGATGAGCAGTTCTTC
TRBD2	TRBV9	TRBJ2-3	few	CASSVSGGARDTQYF	TGTGCCAGCAGCGTTAGCGGGGGGGCCCGAGATACGCAGTATTTT
TRBD1	TRBV6-1	TRBJ1-2	NA	CASSGERQGFGYGYTF	TGTGCCAGCAGTGGTGAAAGACAGGGTTTTGGATATGGCTACACCTTC
NA	TRBV15	TRBJ1-5	NA	CATSRSDRRGNQPQHF	TGTGCCACCAGCAGATCCGACAGACGGGGCAATCAGCCCCAGCATTTT
NA	TRBV19	TRBJ1-1	few	CASSIRGEAFF	TGTGCCAGTAGTATACGGGGGGAAGCTTTCTTT
NA	TRBV28	TRBJ2-7	NA	CASSVTIGTYEQYF	TGTGCCAGCAGTGTGACTATAGGGACCTACGAGCAGTACTTC
TRBD1	TRBV5-5	TRBJ2-7	NA	CASSRGQPTTEQYF	TGTGCCAGCAGCCGGGGACAGCCGACGACCGAGCAGTACTTC
NA	TRBV14	TRBJ2-5	NA	CASSRVGGLTQETQYF	TGTGCCAGCAGCCGTGTCGGGGGGCTAACGCAAGAGACCCAGTACTTC
NA	TRBV29-1	TRBJ2-4	NA	CSVVRQGRDIQYF	TGCAGCGTTGTTCGGCAGGGGAGGGACATTCAGTACTTC